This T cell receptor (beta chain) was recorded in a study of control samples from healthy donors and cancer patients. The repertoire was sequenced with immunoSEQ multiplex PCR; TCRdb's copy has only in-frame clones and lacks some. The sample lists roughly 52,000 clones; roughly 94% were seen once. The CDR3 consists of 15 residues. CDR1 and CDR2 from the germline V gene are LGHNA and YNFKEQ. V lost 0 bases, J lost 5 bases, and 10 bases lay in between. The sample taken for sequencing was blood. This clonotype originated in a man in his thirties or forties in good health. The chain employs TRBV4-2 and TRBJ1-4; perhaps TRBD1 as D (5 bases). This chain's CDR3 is CASSQEDSQNEKLFF. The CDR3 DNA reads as TGTGCCAGCAGCCAAGAAGACAGTCAAAATGAAAAACTGTTTTTT.